Shown below are 16 T cell receptor beta chains from a single sample sequenced in a study of shared clonotypes between healthy human individuals. TCRdb's table, derived via immunoSEQ multiplex PCR, lists solely in-frame clones and lacks some. Here the sample spans 1,100,000 or so clones, around 78% being singletons. Sequenced: memory CD4+ T cells from PBMCs. As to subset: CD45RA-negative fraction. The receptor set was obtained from a man between 18 and 29 years old in good health. Some clones in this sample may be carry-over from other donors' samples.

The J gene is TRBJ1-1, the V gene TRBV28, with 10 bases identical to TRBD1. Looked up from germline, CDR1 is MDHEN and CDR2 is SYDVKM. After removal of 7 bases from V and 3 bases from J, the junction contained 8 bases not matched to a gene. The length of the CDR3 is 15 residues. The CDR3 coding sequence is TGTGCCAGCACCCTGGGGGGACAGGGGTACACTGAAGCTTTCTTT. Translation: CASTLGGQGYTEAFF.

CDR3 loop: CASSLPVSYEQYF. CDR3 in DNA: TGCGCCAGCAGCTTGCCGGTCTCCTACGAGCAGTACTTC. The chain joins TRBV5-1 to TRBJ2-7; D gene ambiguous. Germline CDR1 SGHRS, CDR2 YFSETQ. Trimming cost V 1 base and J 0 bases, with 5 bases left between them. The CDR3 is 13 residues long.

This chain connects TRBV18 to TRBJ1-3; TRBD1 is a possible D gene (5 bases). Germline loops: CDR1 KGHSH, CDR2 LQKENI. The CDR3 length is 14 residues. V was cut by 3 bases and J by 8 bases, with 14 bases left in between. CDR3 nucleotides: TGTGCCAGCTCACCTCCCGGGGCCCGAGACACCATATATTTT. This translates into CASSPPGARDTIYF.

The chain links TRBV14 to TRBJ2-1, with 9 bases fitting TRBD2. CDR1 SGHDN and CDR2 FVKESK come from the germline V gene. V shed 4 bases and J 8 bases; nucleotides not matched to a gene: 9. The CDR3 extends over 15 amino acids. The CDR3 DNA reads TGTGCCAGCAGCCGTCTAGCGGGACCTCTCTATGAGCAGTTCTTC. Translated, it gives CASSRLAGPLYEQFF.

This CDR3 reads CASSLGPRGYEQFF. The CDR3 coding sequence is TGTGCCAGCAGCCTTGGACCACGCGGGTATGAGCAGTTCTTC. The rearrangement links TRBV7-3 to TRBJ2-1, with D maybe TRBD2 (5 bases). The V and J ends lost 5 bases and 8 bases respectively, with 16 bases between them. There are 14 residues in the CDR3. The germline V gene encodes CDR1 SGHTA and CDR2 FQGTGA.

This rearrangement joins TRBV28 to TRBJ2-7; 7 bases align to TRBD1. V gave up 4 bases and J gave up 2 bases; unmatched junction bases: 5. CDR1 and CDR2 (germline): MDHEN, SYDVKM. The CDR3 is made up of 14 amino acids. This CDR3 reads CASSSPGQTYEQYF. CDR3 sequence (DNA): TGTGCCAGCAGTTCCCCGGGACAGACCTACGAGCAGTACTTC.

The gene calls are TRBV29-1 and TRBJ1-4; no clear D gene. The ends were cut back, 6 bases at V and 3 bases at J, with 14 bases in the middle. CDR1 is SQVTM, CDR2 ANQGSEA, per germline. CDR3 length equals 14 residues. The CDR3 region is CSVLRGLANEKLFF. In nucleotides, the CDR3 is TGCAGCGTCCTACGGGGATTAGCTAATGAAAAACTGTTTTTT.

The chain combines TRBV18 with TRBJ1-3; weak D call: TRBD1 (5 bases). Germline V gene data show CDR1 as KGHSH and CDR2 as LQKENI. The CDR3 contains 15 residues. Trimming took off 3 bases at V and 3 bases at J, with 12 bases between the two ends. CDR3 region: CASSPSRDFGNTIYF. In nucleotides, the CDR3 is TGTGCCAGCTCACCGTCCCGGGACTTTGGAAACACCATATATTTT.

This clone appeared once. The rearrangement uses TRBV6-5 and TRBJ2-3, with no clear D. The CDR3 length is 12 residues. Trimming took 6 bases from V and 4 from J, leaving 8 bases between them. Germline V gene lookup returns CDR1 MNHEY and CDR2 SVGAGI. The CDR3 reads CASRSLSDTQYF. Here the CDR3 DNA reads TGTGCCAGCAGATCCTTATCAGATACGCAGTATTTT.

This sequence joins TRBV4-1 and TRBJ2-1; 7 nucleotides match TRBD2. Germline V gives CDR1 MGHRA, CDR2 YSYEKL. The CDR3 is made up of 16 amino acids. V lost 0 bases and J lost 9; bases outside the gene matches: 11. CDR3 in amino acids: CASSQDPSSSGIEQFF. The CDR3 region has the DNA TGCGCCAGCAGCCAAGACCCATCTTCTAGCGGCATTGAGCAGTTCTTC.

Points on this clone: The same CDR3 also results from other DNA sequences found in this sample. The chain combines TRBV28 with TRBJ1-3, with D tentatively TRBD1 (5 bases). The V end lost 6 bases, the J end lost 0 bases, and 6 bases lay between the germline ends. The length of the CDR3 is 13 residues. The germline gives CDR1 MDHEN, CDR2 SYDVKM. The CDR3 spells CASSGGSGNTIYF. The CDR3 coding sequence is TGTGCCAGCAGCGGGGGCTCTGGAAACACCATATATTTT. The variable domain in full, with the rest retrieved from reference TRBV28 and TRBJ1-3, is DVKVTQSSRYLVKRTGEKVFLECVQDMDHENMFWYRQDPGLGLRLIYFSYDVKMKEKGDIPEGYSVSREKKERFSLILESASTNQTSMYLCASSGGSGNTIYFGEGSWLTVV.

The J gene is TRBJ1-2, the V gene TRBV11-2; TRBD1 aligns across 11 bases. CDR1 is SGHAT, CDR2 FQNNGV, per germline. This CDR3 contains 14 residues. V was pared by 5 bases and J by 8 bases, with 7 bases of the junction left unmatched. The CDR3 sequence is CASSPIRTGGGYTF. CDR3 nucleotide sequence: TGTGCCAGCAGCCCGATCCGGACAGGGGGCGGCTACACCTTC.

This sequence joins TRBV5-1 and TRBJ2-7; TRBD2 might be the D (5 bases). The V and J ends lost 4 bases and 0 bases respectively, with 14 bases between them. CDR3 length: 15 residues. Germline V gene lookup returns CDR1 SGHRS and CDR2 YFSETQ. The CDR3 DNA reads as TGCGCCAGCAGCCCGGAGAGGAGGAGCTCCTACGAGCAGTACTTC. The encoded protein is CASSPERRSSYEQYF.

This clone was seen more than once but under ten times. J is TRBJ2-7 and V is TRBV10-3; D may be TRBD2 (6 bases). This CDR3 is built from 15 residues. Per germline, CDR1 ENHRY and CDR2 SYGVKD. Between the trimmed V and J ends, which lost 7 bases and 1 base, there was a span of 17 bases. The CDR3 sequence is CAINTPGLGSYEQYF. In DNA, the CDR3 is TGTGCCATCAATACCCCGGGACTGGGTTCCTACGAGCAGTACTTC.

The chain employs TRBV5-1 and TRBJ1-3; D may be TRBD1 (5 bases). The V gene's germline CDR1 is SGHRS and CDR2 YFSETQ. The CDR3 is made up of 15 amino acids. Trimming cost V 0 bases and J 5 bases, with 12 bases left between them. The CDR3 DNA reads TGCGCCAGCAGCTTGGTTGGCGAGGGACGAAACACCATATATTTT. This codes for CASSLVGEGRNTIYF.

V and J are TRBV7-9 and TRBJ1-1; 10 bases align to TRBD1. The CDR3 totals 15 residues. V lost 4 bases, J lost 10 bases, and 12 bases stayed unmatched. CDR1 and CDR2 from the germline V gene are SEHNR and FQNEAQ (reference sequence). This CDR3 reads CASSSGSGTGVLAFF. The DNA of the CDR3 is TGTGCCAGCAGCTCTGGATCGGGGACAGGGGTCTTAGCTTTCTTT. The full variable domain, in which reference TRBV7-9 and TRBJ1-1 provide the parts outside the CDR3, is DTGVSQNPRHKITKRGQNVTFRCDPISEHNRLYWYRQTLGQGPEFLTYFQNEAQLEKSRLLSDRFSAERPKGSFSTLEIQRTEQGDSAMYLCASSSGSGTGVLAFFGQGTRLTVV.